One sample yielded the 20 T cell receptor beta chains listed below, sequenced in a study of blood T cell repertoires in COVID-19. Some clones are missing from TCRdb's copy, which holds only in-frame ones; the method was immunoSEQ multiplex PCR. The sample lists approximately 350,000 clones, approximately 86% seen once, with under 8.5% in the top ten. The sample comprised peripheral blood. The source of these receptors is a woman aged 60 to 75 with COVID-19, enrolled during active disease.

CDR3 in DNA: TGTGCCAGCAGCCAGGACTCTAGCGGGGGGATCTACGAGCAGTACTTC. Protein product: CASSQDSSGGIYEQYF. This chain connects TRBV3-1 (or the pseudogene TRBV3-2) to TRBJ2-7; TRBD2 matches at 11 bases. CDR3 length equals 16 residues. Unmatched junction bases numbered 7, after V lost 3 bases and J lost 3 bases. Germline CDR1 is LGHDT and CDR2 is YNNKEL (reference sequence).

V usage is TRBV3-1 (or the pseudogene TRBV3-2) and J usage is TRBJ1-5, with 7 nucleotides matching TRBD1. The CDR3 spans 16 residues. With 4 bases clipped from V and 2 bases from J, the junction kept 8 bases outside the gene matches. CDR1 is LGHDT and CDR2 is YNNKEL in the germline V gene (reference sequence). CDR3 protein: CASSRLTQGGNQPQHF. The CDR3 nucleotides are TGTGCCAGCAGCCGCCTAACCCAGGGGGGCAATCAGCCCCAGCATTTT.

The chain combines TRBV25-1 with TRBJ1-1; D is perhaps TRBD1 (5 bases). This CDR3 contains 15 residues. Trimming shortened V by 1 base and J by 6 bases, and 15 bases separated the two germline ends. Germline V gives CDR1 MGHDK, CDR2 SYGVNS. The CDR3 protein is CASSEWGVGFPEAFF. As DNA, the CDR3 is TGTGCCAGCAGTGAATGGGGGGTAGGTTTCCCTGAAGCTTTCTTT.

The rearrangement uses TRBV19 and TRBJ1-3, with TRBD1 matching 8 bases. There are 15 residues in the CDR3. Germline loops: CDR1 LNHDA, CDR2 SQIVND (reference sequence). The ends lost 10 bases at V and 0 bases at J; junction bases unmatched: 8. CDR3 residues: CATRTGPLSGNTIYF. In nucleotides, the CDR3 is TGTGCCACTCGGACAGGGCCACTCTCTGGAAACACCATATATTTT.

The rearrangement joins TRBV6-5 to TRBJ2-2; weak D call: TRBD2 (5 bases). This CDR3 has 16 residues. V lost 2 bases, J lost 3 bases, and 13 bases lay in between. Germline V CDR1 and CDR2: MNHEY, SVGAGI. The CDR3 sequence: CASSYLGFGDTGELFF. Here the CDR3 DNA reads TGTGCCAGCAGTTACCTTGGGTTCGGGGACACCGGGGAGCTGTTTTTT.

The chain recombines TRBV7-9 with TRBJ2-5, with D perhaps TRBD1 (10 bases). Germline V gene lookup returns CDR1 SEHNR and CDR2 FQNEAQ (reference sequence). V lost 1 base and J 9 bases, leaving 18 bases between the germline ends. CDR3 length: 15 residues. CDR3 nucleotides: TGTGCCAGCAGCTTAGGCCTAGCGGGGACAGGGGCCCAGTACTTC. It specifies CASSLGLAGTGAQYF.

This chain links TRBV25-1 with TRBJ1-1; no clear D. CDR3 length: 13 residues. CDR1 is MGHDK and CDR2 is SYGVNS in the germline V gene. The V end was cut by 5 bases, the J end by 3 bases, with 10 bases between. The CDR3 loop reads CASSPELYTEAFF. CDR3 DNA: TGTGCCAGCAGTCCGGAGCTCTACACTGAAGCTTTCTTT.

This sequence joins TRBV27 and TRBJ1-1; D uncertain. This CDR3 has 17 amino acids. CDR1 and CDR2 from the germline V gene are MNHEY and SMNVEV (reference sequence). Between the trimmed V and J ends, which lost 2 bases and 0 bases, there was a span of 16 bases. The CDR3 reads CASSLKPVGIMNTEAFF. The CDR3 nucleotides read TGTGCCAGCAGTTTAAAGCCGGTCGGGATAATGAACACTGAAGCTTTCTTT.

The V call is TRBV7-9, the J call TRBJ1-4; 7 bases align to TRBD1. CDR1 SEHNR and CDR2 FQNEAQ come from the germline V gene (reference sequence). The ends lost 3 bases at V and 3 bases at J; junction bases unmatched: 1. The CDR3 runs 14 residues. The chain's CDR3 is CASSLGTANEKLFF. The CDR3 region has the DNA TGTGCCAGCAGCTTGGGGACAGCTAATGAAAAACTGTTTTTT.

This clone was counted a single time. The gene calls are TRBV11-2 and TRBJ1-1; D remains unclear. The V end lost 3 bases, the J end lost 5 bases, and 13 bases lay between the germline ends. The germline V gene has CDR1 SGHAT and CDR2 FQNNGV. This CDR3 region has 14 residues. CDR3 loop: CASSFNIVGTEAFF. CDR3 DNA: TGTGCCAGCAGCTTCAACATTGTTGGTACTGAAGCTTTCTTT.

This clone was detected a few times. V gene TRBV3-1 (or the pseudogene TRBV3-2) combines with J gene TRBJ1-1, with D perhaps TRBD1 (5 bases). This CDR3 comprises 15 residues. Germline lookup yields CDR1 LGHDT and CDR2 YNNKEL (reference sequence). The V gene lost 1 base and the J gene lost 1 base, with 10 bases spanning the gap. This CDR3 is CASSQGRQPNTEAFF. CDR3 bases: TGTGCCAGCAGCCAAGGTAGACAGCCGAACACTGAAGCTTTCTTT.

This clone was observed at least ten times. The J gene is TRBJ2-5, the V gene TRBV7-3, with 7 bases aligning to TRBD2. The CDR3 has 17 residues. Germline V lookup: CDR1 SGHTA, CDR2 FQGTGA. The junction had 13 bases not matched to a gene; V was cut back by 2 bases and J by 4 bases. CDR3 bases: TGTGCCAGCAGCTTATTCCCGAAGGGCGGGAGAGGAGAGACCCAGTACTTC. It specifies CASSLFPKGGRGETQYF.

This chain joins TRBV5-4 and TRBJ1-2; D gene uncertain. The germline V gene encodes CDR1 SGHNT and CDR2 YYREEE (reference sequence). V lost 0 bases and J 2 bases, leaving 5 bases between the germline ends. The CDR3 totals 13 residues. CDR3 region: CASSLDKNYGYTF. The CDR3 bases are TGTGCCAGCAGCTTGGACAAAAACTATGGCTACACCTTC.

The chain has TRBV4-2 and TRBJ2-7; no firm D call. The CDR3 sequence is 16 residues long. V gave up 1 base and J gave up 3 bases, with 16 bases separating them. Germline assignment: CDR1 LGHNA and CDR2 YNFKEQ. CDR3 DNA sequence: TGTGCCAGCAGCCAAGTGAGCCCGCCCCCCTACTACGAGCAGTACTTC. This gives the protein CASSQVSPPPYYEQYF.

V usage is TRBV2 and J usage is TRBJ2-1; 11 bases match TRBD2. This CDR3 has 14 amino acids. Germline assignment: CDR1 SNHLY and CDR2 FYNNEI. Unmatched junction bases numbered 6, after V lost 9 bases and J lost 5 bases. The chain's CDR3 is CARNSGGADNEQFF. The CDR3, as DNA: TGTGCCAGGAATAGCGGGGGGGCCGACAATGAGCAGTTCTTC.

This clone was seen more than once but under ten times. The chain uses TRBV11-2 and TRBJ1-1; D remains unclear. V was cut by 5 bases and J by 1 base, with 8 bases left in between. CDR1 is SGHAT, CDR2 FQNNGV, per germline. The CDR3 has 13 residues. The CDR3 is CASSVTENTEAFF. As DNA, the CDR3 is TGTGCCAGCAGCGTAACAGAGAACACTGAAGCTTTCTTT.

This clone was counted a few times. The CDR3 DNA sequence: TGTGCCAGCAGCTCTCCAGGGGGTCAACCCCTCCACTTT. Protein product: CASSSPGGQPLHF. This chain joins TRBV9 and TRBJ1-6, with 7 positions matching TRBD1. V shed 4 bases, J shed 12 bases, and the junction held 7 bases outside the gene matches. The CDR3 has 13 amino acids. Germline CDR1 SGDLS, CDR2 YYNGEE.

The chain carries TRBV5-1 and TRBJ1-2; D is perhaps TRBD1 (5 bases). The CDR3 covers 16 residues. Per germline, CDR1 SGHRS and CDR2 YFSETQ. V lost 1 base, J lost 7 bases, and 20 bases lay in between. This CDR3 is CASSLTILGVSSGYTF. CDR3 coding DNA: TGCGCCAGCAGCTTGACTATTTTAGGGGTCTCAAGTGGCTACACCTTC.

This clone was counted between two and nine times. The chain couples TRBV7-8 to TRBJ2-7; 9 positions agree with TRBD1. Germline V CDR1 and CDR2: SGHVS, FQNEAQ. Germline trimming cut 8 bases from V and 5 bases from J; bases unmatched to any gene: 10. This CDR3 region has 14 residues. The chain's CDR3 is CASRIWTGAHEQYF. CDR3 in DNA: TGTGCCAGCCGCATCTGGACAGGGGCGCACGAGCAGTACTTC.

The rearrangement links TRBV4-1 to TRBJ2-6; possibly TRBD2 for D (6 bases). The CDR3 has 16 residues. CDR1 and CDR2 from the germline V gene are MGHRA and YSYEKL. Trimming took off 0 bases at V and 2 bases at J, with 8 bases between the two ends. CDR3: CASSQDGGTGANVLTF. CDR3 nucleotides: TGCGCCAGCAGCCAAGACGGAGGGACTGGGGCCAACGTCCTGACTTTC.